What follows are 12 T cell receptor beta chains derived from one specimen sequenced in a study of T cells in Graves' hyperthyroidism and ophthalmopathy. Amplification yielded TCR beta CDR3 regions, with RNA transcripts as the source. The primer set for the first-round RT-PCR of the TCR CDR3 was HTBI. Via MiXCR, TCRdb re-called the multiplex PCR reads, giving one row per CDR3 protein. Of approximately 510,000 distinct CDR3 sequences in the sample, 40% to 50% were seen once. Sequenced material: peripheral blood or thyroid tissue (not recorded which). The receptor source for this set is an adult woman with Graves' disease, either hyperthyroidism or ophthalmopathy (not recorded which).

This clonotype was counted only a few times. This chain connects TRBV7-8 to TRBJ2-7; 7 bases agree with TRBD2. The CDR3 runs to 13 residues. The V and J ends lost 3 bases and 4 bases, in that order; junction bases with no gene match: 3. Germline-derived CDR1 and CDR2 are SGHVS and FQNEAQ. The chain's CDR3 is CASSLTSLYEQYF. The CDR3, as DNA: TGTGCCAGCAGCTTGACTAGCCTTTACGAGCAGTACTTC. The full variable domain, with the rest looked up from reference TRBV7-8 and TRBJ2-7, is GAGVSQSPRYKVAKRGQDVALRCDPISGHVSLFWYQQALGQGPEFLTYFQNEAQLDKSGLPSDRFFAERPEGSVSTLKIQRTQQEDSAVYLCASSLTSLYEQYFGPGTRLTVT.

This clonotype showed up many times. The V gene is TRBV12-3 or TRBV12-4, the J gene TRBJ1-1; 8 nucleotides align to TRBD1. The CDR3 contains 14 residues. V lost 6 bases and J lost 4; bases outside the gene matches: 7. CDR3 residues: CASRQTGGITEAFF. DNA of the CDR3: TGTGCCAGCAGGCAAACAGGGGGGATCACTGAAGCTTTCTTT.

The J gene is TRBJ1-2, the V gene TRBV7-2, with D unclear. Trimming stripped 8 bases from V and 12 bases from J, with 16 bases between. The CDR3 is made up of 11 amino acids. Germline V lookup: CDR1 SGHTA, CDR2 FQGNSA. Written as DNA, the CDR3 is TGTGCCAGCGGGGAGATCTCTGGAAACACCTTC. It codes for CASGEISGNTF.

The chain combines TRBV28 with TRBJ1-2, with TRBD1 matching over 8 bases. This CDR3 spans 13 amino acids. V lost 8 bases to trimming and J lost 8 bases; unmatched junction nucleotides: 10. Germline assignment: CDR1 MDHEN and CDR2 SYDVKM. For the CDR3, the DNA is TGTGCCAGCGGGGGACAGGCGTTCTCGGGCTACACCTTC. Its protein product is CASGGQAFSGYTF.

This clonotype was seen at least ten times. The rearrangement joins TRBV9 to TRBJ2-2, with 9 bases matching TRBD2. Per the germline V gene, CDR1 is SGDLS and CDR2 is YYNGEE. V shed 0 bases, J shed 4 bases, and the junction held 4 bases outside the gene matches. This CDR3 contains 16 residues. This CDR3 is CASSVGLADPTGELFF. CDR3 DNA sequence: TGTGCCAGCAGCGTAGGACTAGCGGATCCCACCGGGGAGCTGTTTTTT. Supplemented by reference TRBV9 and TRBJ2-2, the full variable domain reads DSGVTQTPKHLITATGQRVTLRCSPRSGDLSVYWYQQSLDQGLQFLIQYYNGEERAKGNILERFSAQQFPDLHSELNLSSLELGDSALYFCASSVGLADPTGELFFGEGSRLTVL.

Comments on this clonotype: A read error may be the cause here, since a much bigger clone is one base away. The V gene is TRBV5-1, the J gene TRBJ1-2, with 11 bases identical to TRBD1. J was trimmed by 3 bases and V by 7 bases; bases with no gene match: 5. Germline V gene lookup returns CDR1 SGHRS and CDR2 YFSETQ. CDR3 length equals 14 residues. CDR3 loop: CASGWGQGDYGYTF. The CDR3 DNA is TGCGCCAGCGGCTGGGGACAGGGGGACTATGGCTACACCTTC.

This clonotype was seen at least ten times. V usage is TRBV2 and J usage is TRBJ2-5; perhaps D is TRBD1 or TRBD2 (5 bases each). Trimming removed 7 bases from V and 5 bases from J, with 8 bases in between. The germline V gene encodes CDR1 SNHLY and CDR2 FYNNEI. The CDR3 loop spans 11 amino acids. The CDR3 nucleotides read TGTGCCAGCACCGAGGGGGAGACCCAGTACTTC. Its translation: CASTEGETQYF.

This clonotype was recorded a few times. CDR3 protein: CATAKKELGTDTQYF. The CDR3 nucleotides read TGTGCCACCGCGAAAAAGGAGTTGGGCACAGATACGCAGTATTTT. This chain joins TRBV10-3 and TRBJ2-3; D ambiguous. Deletions cut 10 bases from V and 1 base from J, with 18 bases between. The CDR3 is 15 amino acids. Germline lookup yields CDR1 ENHRY and CDR2 SYGVKD.

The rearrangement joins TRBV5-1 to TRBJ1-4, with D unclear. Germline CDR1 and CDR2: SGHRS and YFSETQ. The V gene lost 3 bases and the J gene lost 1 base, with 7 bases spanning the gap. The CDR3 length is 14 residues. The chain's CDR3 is CASSSGITNEKLFF. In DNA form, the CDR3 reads TGCGCCAGCAGCTCTGGTATAACTAATGAAAAACTGTTTTTT.

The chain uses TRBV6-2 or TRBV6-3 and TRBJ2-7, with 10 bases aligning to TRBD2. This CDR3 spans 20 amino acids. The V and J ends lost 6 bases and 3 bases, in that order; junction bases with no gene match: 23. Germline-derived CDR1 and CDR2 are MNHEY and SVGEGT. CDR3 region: CASRYHRPTSGRNINYEQYF. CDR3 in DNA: TGTGCCAGCAGATACCACAGGCCGACTAGCGGGCGAAACATTAACTACGAGCAGTACTTC.

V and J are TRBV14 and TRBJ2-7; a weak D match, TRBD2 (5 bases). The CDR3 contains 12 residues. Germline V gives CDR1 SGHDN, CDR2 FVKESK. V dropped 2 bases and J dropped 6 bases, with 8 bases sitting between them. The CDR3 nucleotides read TGTGCCAGCAGCCAACTAGAGGGCGAGCAGTACTTC. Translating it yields CASSQLEGEQYF.

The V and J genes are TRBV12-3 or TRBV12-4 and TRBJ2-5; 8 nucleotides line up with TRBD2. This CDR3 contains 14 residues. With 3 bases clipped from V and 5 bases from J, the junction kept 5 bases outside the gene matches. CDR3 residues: CASSFGGERETQYF. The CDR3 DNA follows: TGTGCCAGCAGTTTCGGGGGGGAGAGGGAGACCCAGTACTTC.